This record looks at one T cell receptor (beta chain) sequence and its context. Its specific antigen is unknown. It has no much larger one-base neighbor in the sample; base qualities were not kept. The data were taken from a study of blood T cell repertoires in COVID-19 (TCRdb year 2020). About the full investigation: Samples from collaborators originated in the United States, Italy and Spain and spanned both the acute and convalescent phases of COVID-19. A freely available public database, intended as a resource for researchers studying the immune response to SARS-CoV-2, is where the repertoires were released. Samples were obtained from the ongoing ImmuneRACE study (first 160 participants) and from 1,200 or so subjects provided by 6 global collaborators. Deeply sampled blood TCRbeta repertoires from subjects exposed to, actively infected with, or recovered from COVID-19 were included in the dataset. Where HLA class I and class II types were available, the types were taken from metadata supplied by the sample provider, not from assay-based typing. The material from the prospective study consisted of cDNA or gDNA derived from T cells, B-cell-depleted T cells, or PBMCs. Sample metadata almost always included a de-identified subject ID, COVID-19 status, age in years and sex. Beyond this particular receptor, the publication reports: How much clinical and demographic metadata was included differed by source and by participant, and the metadata was provided uncurated.

The CDR3 has 13 amino acids, counting the end cysteine and phenylalanine. CDR3 DNA only is kept here, 39 bases in frame from base 1. The germline V gene encodes CDR1 SQVTM and CDR2 ANQGSEA. TCRbeta CDR3 regions were amplified from genomic DNA using the immunoSEQ Assay, a bias-controlled multiplex PCR. The published analysis was carried out like this. The number of nucleated cells in each sample was estimated by amplification of reference gene primers within the assay. To quantify the absolute abundance of each unique TCRbeta CDR3 rearrangement, sequence reads were collapsed and filtered. For each sample, productive Simpson clonality was calculated by taking the square root of Simpson's diversity index across productive rearrangements. The table comes from immuneACCESS by way of TCRdb, which keeps in-frame sequences with V and J called. Part of the clones is missing from these tables; in studies checked, under half for an unresolved V gene and the rest for unknown reasons. For V, J and clone size, that table is used; D and trimming come from the DNA. For this sample the table gives fewer than 200,000 clones, of which roughly 82% were detected only once. The top ten clones comprise almost 8.5% of the sample.

The collaborating institutions used their own protocols to collect whole blood in K2EDTA tubes. For TCRbeta analysis, collaborator samples were shipped as frozen whole blood, as isolated PBMCs, or as DNA extracted from either sample type. The source is a woman between 70 and 85 years old with acute or convalescent COVID-19. The sequenced material came from peripheral blood. This chain joins TRBV29-1 to TRBJ1-3, with no confidently assigned D gene. The encoded CDR3 is CSATEYSGNTIYF. The nucleotide sequence is given as TGCAGTGCCACAGAATACTCTGGAAACACCATATATTTT.